These 15 T cell receptor beta chains were all obtained from the same sample, sequenced in a study of blood T cells in healthy people across ages. Primed by a sample-barcoded 5' primer and a J-beta primer mix, a second PCR proceeded for roughly 7 to 12 cycles. In TCRdb, the 5' RACE reads were re-called with MiXCR into one record per CDR3 protein. The sample has approximately 1,700,000 distinct CDR3 sequences; roughly two fifths are singletons. Material: blood. These receptor sequences come from a human donor in good health.

This clonotype was recorded once. The chain combines TRBV4-2 with TRBJ2-7; D uncertain. The CDR3 length is 13 residues. Germline V CDR1 and CDR2: LGHNA, YNFKEQ. Between the trimmed V and J ends, which lost 9 bases and 0 bases, there was a span of 12 bases. Here the CDR3 reads CASQAQSSYEQYF. Written as DNA, the CDR3 is TGTGCCAGTCAAGCGCAGAGCTCCTACGAGCAGTACTTC.

The rearrangement uses TRBV11-1 and TRBJ2-1; 8 bases align to TRBD1. Trimming at V came to 5 bases and at J to 9 bases, leaving 15 bases not matched to a gene. The CDR3 has 16 amino acids. Germline CDR1 and CDR2: SGHAT and FQDESV (reference sequence). The CDR3 loop is CASSPPTGTGSGEQFF. CDR3 in DNA: TGTGCCAGCAGCCCCCCGACCGGGACAGGTTCGGGTGAGCAGTTCTTC.

The genes are TRBV30 and TRBJ2-1, with 8 bases identical to TRBD2. The CDR3 has 15 residues. Germline values: CDR1 GTSNPN, CDR2 SVGIG (reference sequence). With 2 bases clipped from V and 6 bases from J, the junction kept 9 bases outside the gene matches. CDR3 in amino acids: CAWSPTAGGVNEQFF. The CDR3 nucleotides are TGTGCCTGGAGTCCCACGGCGGGGGGTGTCAATGAGCAGTTCTTC.

J is TRBJ1-1 and V is TRBV5-1; no reliable D call. The germline V gene encodes CDR1 SGHRS and CDR2 YFSETQ. Trimming took 3 bases from V and 8 from J, leaving 14 bases between them. CDR3 size: 13 residues. Written as DNA, the CDR3 is TGCGCCAGCAGCTCCTATTCCGGAACCGAAGCTTTCTTT. It is translated as CASSSYSGTEAFF.

The chain joins TRBV3-1 to TRBJ2-7, with 8 bases lining up with TRBD2. The CDR3 is 14 amino acids. Germline V CDR1 and CDR2: LGHDT, YNNKEL (reference sequence). Trimming took 4 bases from V and 3 from J; bases not matched to a gene: 5. The CDR3 DNA is TGTGCCAGCAGCCTGGGACTAGATTGCTACGAGCAGTACTTC. It specifies CASSLGLDCYEQYF.

With respect to this clonotype: The junction differs from germline at one of its ends, possibly a read error. The V and J genes are TRBV6-5 and TRBJ1-2; D remains ambiguous. The CDR3 is 11 residues long. Germline assignment: CDR1 MNHEY and CDR2 SVGAGI. The CDR3 region is CAGRGPYGYTF. CDR3 DNA sequence: TGTGCCGGCAGAGGACCCTATGGCTACACCTTC.

The chain carries TRBV5-1 and TRBJ2-1, with 7 bases that match TRBD1. Per the germline V gene, CDR1 is SGHRS and CDR2 is YFSETQ. V was clipped by 4 bases and J by 9 bases; unmatched bases: 10. The CDR3 sequence is 14 residues long. CDR3 sequence (DNA): TGCGCCAGCAGCCCGGTCCGACAGGGTATTGAGCAGTTCTTC. This encodes CASSPVRQGIEQFF.

V usage is TRBV29-1 and J usage is TRBJ2-5; 8 bases are a match to TRBD2. The germline gives CDR1 SQVTM, CDR2 ANQGSEA. V shed 4 bases and J 1 base; nucleotides not matched to a gene: 2. The length of the CDR3 is 13 residues. DNA for the CDR3: TGCAGCGTTGGCGGGGGGCTCCAAGAGACCCAGTACTTC. This codes for CSVGGGLQETQYF.

In nucleotides, the CDR3 is TGTGCCAGCAGTTCCCGGGACAGTAACAATCAGCCCCAGCATTTT. This gives the protein CASSSRDSNNQPQHF. The rearrangement links TRBV28 to TRBJ1-5; TRBD1 matches 7 bases. The germline CDR1 and CDR2 sequences are MDHEN and SYDVKM. CDR3 length: 15 amino acids. The V gene end was trimmed by 4 bases and the J gene end by 3 bases; junction bases not matched to a gene: 6. The full variable domain, rest sourced from reference TRBV28 and TRBJ1-5, is DVKVTQSSRYLVKRTGEKVFLECVQDMDHENMFWYRQDPGLGLRLIYFSYDVKMKEKGDIPEGYSVSREKKERFSLILESASTNQTSMYLCASSSRDSNNQPQHFGDGTRLSIL.

This clonotype was observed a handful of times. The chain is built from TRBV20-1 and TRBJ2-7, with 12 bases matching TRBD2. CDR1 and CDR2 from the germline V gene are DFQATT and SNEGSKA (reference sequence). V trimming: 5 bases; J trimming: 2 bases; junction bases outside the gene matches: 7. The CDR3 consists of 15 residues. The CDR3 nucleotides read TGCAGTGCTCCCCAGTCTAGCGGGGGGGCCTACGAGCAGTACTTC. As protein: CSAPQSSGGAYEQYF.

The chain is built from TRBV3-1 and TRBJ2-3, with D possibly being TRBD1 (5 bases). This CDR3 has 15 amino acids. Germline CDR1 is LGHDT and CDR2 is YNNKEL (reference sequence). V lost 4 bases, J lost 5 bases, and 16 bases lay in between. The CDR3 coding sequence is TGTGCCAGCAGCCGGATGCAGGGTTGGGGAGATACGCAGTATTTT. This translates into CASSRMQGWGDTQYF.

The CDR3: CASNCRAMNTEAFF. In nucleotides, the CDR3 is TGTGCCAGCAACTGCAGGGCGATGAACACTGAAGCTTTCTTT. The V and J genes are TRBV7-9 and TRBJ1-1; TRBD1 might be the D (5 bases). Germline CDR1 reads SEHNR; CDR2 reads FQNEAQ (reference sequence). This CDR3 comprises 14 residues. The V and J ends lost 7 bases and 0 bases respectively, with 12 bases between them.

The chain uses TRBV7-2 and TRBJ1-3, with D unresolved. The CDR3 consists of 13 residues. CDR1 and CDR2 (germline): SGHTA, FQGNSA. The ends were cut back, 5 bases at V and 0 bases at J, with 5 bases in the middle. CDR3 DNA: TGTGCCAGCAGCGCCCACTCTGGAAACACCATATATTTT. This gives the protein CASSAHSGNTIYF.

CDR3 DNA: TGTGCTGCCGGACGGCAGGGGGTTGGCTACACCTTC. Translation: CAAGRQGVGYTF. The chain carries TRBV3-1 and TRBJ1-2; TRBD1 matches 7 bases. The V gene's germline CDR1 is LGHDT and CDR2 YNNKEL (reference sequence). The CDR3 runs 12 residues.

This clonotype was detected only a few times. The chain links TRBV4-2 to TRBJ2-1; D not certain. The CDR3 covers 14 residues. V gave up 3 bases and J gave up 2 bases, with 8 bases separating them. Per germline, CDR1 LGHNA and CDR2 YNFKEQ. The CDR3 loop reads CASSHNWAYNEQFF. The CDR3 DNA sequence: TGTGCCAGCAGCCATAACTGGGCCTACAATGAGCAGTTCTTC.